The rows below give T cell receptor beta chains drawn from one sample of a study of blood T cell repertoires in COVID-19. TCRdb's table, derived via immunoSEQ multiplex PCR, lists solely in-frame clones and lacks some. The repertoire holds 100,000 to 120,000 clones, over 70% seen once, with 1.5% to 1.7% in the top ten. Sample: peripheral blood. Receptor source: a man between 50 and 59 years old with acute or convalescent COVID-19. Each CDR3 is given with its conserved first and last residue. The order of the fields is clone size, CDR3 length, J gene, V gene, D gene, CDR3 protein, CDR3 DNA. The D gene is left open where the match is weak. Clone size is stated in some rows and not others, as once, few, many or a class when expanded.

clone size: NA
CDR3 length: 15
J gene: TRBJ1-5
V gene: TRBV6-6
D gene: NA
CDR3 protein: CASSYSPQSNQPQHF
CDR3 DNA: TGTGCCAGCAGTTACTCCCCGCAGAGCAATCAGCCCCAGCATTTT

clone size: NA
CDR3 length: 12
J gene: TRBJ1-2
V gene: TRBV12-3/TRBV12-4
D gene: NA
CDR3 protein: CASSLSVYGYTF
CDR3 DNA: TGTGCCAGCAGTTTATCCGTCTATGGCTACACCTTC

clone size: NA
CDR3 length: 14
J gene: TRBJ2-3
V gene: TRBV29-1
D gene: TRBD2
CDR3 protein: CSAEAGGSTDTQYF
CDR3 DNA: TGCAGCGCCGAAGCGGGGGGGAGCACAGATACGCAGTATTTT

clone size: NA
CDR3 length: 15
J gene: TRBJ1-5
V gene: TRBV25-1
D gene: TRBD1
CDR3 protein: CASSETKGANQPQHF
CDR3 DNA: TGTGCCAGCAGTGAAACAAAGGGGGCCAATCAGCCCCAGCATTTT

clone size: once
CDR3 length: 15
J gene: TRBJ2-3
V gene: TRBV2
D gene: TRBD1
CDR3 protein: CASSEEAGGGDTQYF
CDR3 DNA: TGTGCCAGCAGTGAAGAGGCAGGGGGTGGAGATACGCAGTATTTT

clone size: NA
CDR3 length: 16
J gene: TRBJ1-5
V gene: TRBV4-1
D gene: NA
CDR3 protein: CASSQESSPGNQPQHF
CDR3 DNA: TGCGCCAGCAGCCAAGAATCCTCACCGGGCAATCAGCCCCAGCATTTT

clone size: NA
CDR3 length: 15
J gene: TRBJ1-2
V gene: TRBV3-1/TRBV3-2
D gene: NA
CDR3 protein: CASSPGGGVNYGYTF
CDR3 DNA: TGTGCCAGCAGCCCGGGCGGGGGGGTTAACTATGGCTACACCTTC

clone size: NA
CDR3 length: 13
J gene: TRBJ1-4
V gene: TRBV12-3/TRBV12-4
D gene: NA
CDR3 protein: CASLLRPNEKLFF
CDR3 DNA: TGTGCCAGTCTGTTGAGGCCTAATGAAAAACTGTTTTTT

clone size: NA
CDR3 length: 15
J gene: TRBJ2-7
V gene: TRBV6-5
D gene: NA
CDR3 protein: CASNGGNTGVYEQYF
CDR3 DNA: TGTGCCAGCAACGGGGGCAATACAGGGGTCTACGAGCAGTACTTC

clone size: NA
CDR3 length: 15
J gene: TRBJ1-6
V gene: TRBV6-5
D gene: NA
CDR3 protein: CASSYTRTDNSPLHF
CDR3 DNA: TGTGCCAGCAGTTACACCCGGACAGATAATTCACCCCTCCACTTT

clone size: NA
CDR3 length: 13
J gene: TRBJ2-7
V gene: TRBV11-3
D gene: NA
CDR3 protein: CASSFRSRGEQYF
CDR3 DNA: TGTGCCAGCAGCTTCAGGAGCCGCGGGGAGCAGTACTTC

clone size: NA
CDR3 length: 15
J gene: TRBJ1-5
V gene: TRBV10-3
D gene: NA
CDR3 protein: CAISESRQGNQPQHF
CDR3 DNA: TGTGCCATCAGTGAGTCTCGCCAGGGCAATCAGCCCCAGCATTTT

clone size: NA
CDR3 length: 14
J gene: TRBJ2-7
V gene: TRBV3-1/TRBV3-2
D gene: NA
CDR3 protein: CASSQWGGRHEQYF
CDR3 DNA: TGTGCCAGCAGCCAATGGGGGGGGCGCCACGAGCAGTACTTC

clone size: once
CDR3 length: 15
J gene: TRBJ2-2
V gene: TRBV9
D gene: TRBD1
CDR3 protein: CASSVGDRNTGELFF
CDR3 DNA: TGTGCCAGCAGCGTAGGGGACAGGAACACCGGGGAGCTGTTTTTT

clone size: once
CDR3 length: 16
J gene: TRBJ1-5
V gene: TRBV21-1
D gene: NA
CDR3 protein: CASSKRTGGVRQPQHF
CDR3 DNA: TGTGCCAGCAGCAAGAGGACAGGGGGCGTAAGACAGCCCCAGCATTTT

clone size: NA
CDR3 length: 14
J gene: TRBJ2-5
V gene: TRBV5-1
D gene: NA
CDR3 protein: CASSLGHAAETQYF
CDR3 DNA: TGCGCCAGCAGCTTGGGCCACGCAGCGGAGACCCAGTACTTC

clone size: few
CDR3 length: 15
J gene: TRBJ2-7
V gene: TRBV6-5
D gene: NA
CDR3 protein: CASSSLTVTREEQYF
CDR3 DNA: TGTGCCAGCAGTTCCCTGACAGTAACCAGAGAGGAGCAGTACTTC

clone size: NA
CDR3 length: 18
J gene: TRBJ1-5
V gene: TRBV4-1
D gene: TRBD1
CDR3 protein: CASSQGPGQGARGQPQHF
CDR3 DNA: TGCGCCAGCAGCCAAGGGCCGGGACAGGGGGCGCGGGGTCAGCCCCAGCATTTT

clone size: NA
CDR3 length: 14
J gene: TRBJ1-6
V gene: TRBV6-2/TRBV6-3
D gene: NA
CDR3 protein: CASSYLQGNSPLHF
CDR3 DNA: TGTGCCAGCAGTTACTTACAGGGAAATTCACCCCTCCACTTT

clone size: NA
CDR3 length: 15
J gene: TRBJ1-2
V gene: TRBV5-1
D gene: TRBD1
CDR3 protein: CASSVGTGSRYGYTF
CDR3 DNA: TGCGCCAGCAGCGTCGGGACAGGGAGTCGGTATGGCTACACCTTC

clone size: NA
CDR3 length: 15
J gene: TRBJ2-6
V gene: TRBV7-3
D gene: NA
CDR3 protein: CASSLLPGGPNVLTF
CDR3 DNA: TGTGCCAGCAGCTTATTACCCGGAGGACCCAACGTCCTGACTTTC

clone size: NA
CDR3 length: 14
J gene: TRBJ2-2
V gene: TRBV6-5
D gene: NA
CDR3 protein: CATFGGGWTGELFF
CDR3 DNA: TGTGCCACCTTCGGGGGTGGATGGACCGGGGAGCTGTTTTTT

clone size: NA
CDR3 length: 15
J gene: TRBJ2-2
V gene: TRBV5-4
D gene: NA
CDR3 protein: CASSDLGVGTGELFF
CDR3 DNA: TGTGCCAGCAGCGACCTCGGGGTGGGTACCGGGGAGCTGTTTTTT

clone size: once
CDR3 length: 13
J gene: TRBJ1-2
V gene: TRBV6-4
D gene: TRBD1
CDR3 protein: CASSVTGGNGYTF
CDR3 DNA: TGTGCCAGCAGTGTAACAGGGGGGAATGGCTACACCTTC

clone size: NA
CDR3 length: 15
J gene: TRBJ2-3
V gene: TRBV2
D gene: TRBD2
CDR3 protein: CASSPLAGGPDTQYF
CDR3 DNA: TGTGCCAGCAGTCCTCTAGCGGGGGGTCCAGATACGCAGTATTTT

clone size: few
CDR3 length: 17
J gene: TRBJ1-6
V gene: TRBV7-8
D gene: NA
CDR3 protein: CASSVSGVSSYNSPLHF
CDR3 DNA: TGTGCCAGCAGCGTATCAGGGGTGAGCTCCTATAATTCACCCCTCCACTTT

clone size: once
CDR3 length: 18
J gene: TRBJ2-7
V gene: TRBV14
D gene: TRBD1
CDR3 protein: CASSQGDRSSDIPHEQYF
CDR3 DNA: TGTGCCAGCAGCCAGGGGGACAGGTCTAGCGATATCCCCCACGAGCAGTACTTC

clone size: NA
CDR3 length: 14
J gene: TRBJ1-2
V gene: TRBV5-1
D gene: NA
CDR3 protein: CASSREGEGYGYTF
CDR3 DNA: TGCGCCAGCAGCAGGGAGGGTGAGGGGTATGGCTACACCTTC

clone size: NA
CDR3 length: 16
J gene: TRBJ2-4
V gene: TRBV21-1
D gene: NA
CDR3 protein: CASSKSGNLAKNIQYF
CDR3 DNA: TGTGCCAGCAGCAAATCGGGGAACCTAGCCAAAAACATTCAGTACTTC

clone size: NA
CDR3 length: 19
J gene: TRBJ2-2
V gene: TRBV6-4
D gene: TRBD2
CDR3 protein: CASSDSKERGGLNTGELFF
CDR3 DNA: TGTGCCAGCAGTGACTCGAAGGAGCGGGGGGGACTCAACACCGGGGAGCTGTTTTTT

clone size: NA
CDR3 length: 14
J gene: TRBJ2-3
V gene: TRBV27
D gene: NA
CDR3 protein: CANSLGGAGYTQYF
CDR3 DNA: TGTGCCAACAGTTTAGGGGGGGCTGGGTATACGCAGTATTTT

clone size: NA
CDR3 length: 14
J gene: TRBJ1-3
V gene: TRBV9
D gene: NA
CDR3 protein: CASTRLSSGNTIYF
CDR3 DNA: TGTGCCAGCACCCGCCTAAGTTCTGGAAACACCATATATTTT

clone size: NA
CDR3 length: 15
J gene: TRBJ1-5
V gene: TRBV23-1
D gene: TRBD1
CDR3 protein: CATRPGTGLNQPQHF
CDR3 DNA: TGCGCGACCCGCCCCGGGACAGGGTTAAATCAGCCCCAGCATTTT

clone size: few
CDR3 length: 13
J gene: TRBJ2-3
V gene: TRBV9
D gene: NA
CDR3 protein: CASSYRGTDTQYF
CDR3 DNA: TGTGCCAGCAGTTACCGCGGGACAGATACGCAGTATTTT

clone size: NA
CDR3 length: 14
J gene: TRBJ1-4
V gene: TRBV7-2
D gene: NA
CDR3 protein: CASSLATKSEKLFF
CDR3 DNA: TGTGCCAGCAGCTTAGCTACGAAGAGTGAAAAACTGTTTTTT

clone size: NA
CDR3 length: 16
J gene: TRBJ1-5
V gene: TRBV10-2
D gene: TRBD1
CDR3 protein: CASSESVGGRWQPQHF
CDR3 DNA: TGCGCCAGCAGTGAGTCGGTAGGGGGCCGGTGGCAGCCCCAGCATTTT

clone size: NA
CDR3 length: 18
J gene: TRBJ1-6
V gene: TRBV5-5
D gene: NA
CDR3 protein: CASSSWTPGSSYNSPLHF
CDR3 DNA: TGTGCCAGCTCATCTTGGACGCCGGGAAGCTCCTATAATTCACCCCTCCACTTT

clone size: few
CDR3 length: 13
J gene: TRBJ1-2
V gene: TRBV28
D gene: NA
CDR3 protein: CASSFPNQRGYTF
CDR3 DNA: TGTGCCAGCAGTTTTCCAAATCAGCGGGGCTACACCTTC

clone size: NA
CDR3 length: 16
J gene: TRBJ2-5
V gene: TRBV14
D gene: TRBD1
CDR3 protein: CASSHAPGQGEETQYF
CDR3 DNA: TGTGCCAGCAGCCACGCGCCGGGACAGGGGGAAGAGACCCAGTACTTC

clone size: NA
CDR3 length: 16
J gene: TRBJ2-1
V gene: TRBV7-2
D gene: TRBD2
CDR3 protein: CASSLLGGGVYNEQFF
CDR3 DNA: TGTGCCAGCAGCTTATTAGGCGGGGGGGTCTACAATGAGCAGTTCTTC

clone size: NA
CDR3 length: 17
J gene: TRBJ2-6
V gene: TRBV19
D gene: NA
CDR3 protein: CATGGRLQASGANVLTF
CDR3 DNA: TGTGCCACAGGAGGCAGGCTCCAGGCCTCTGGGGCCAACGTCCTGACTTTC

clone size: few
CDR3 length: 17
J gene: TRBJ1-5
V gene: TRBV28
D gene: TRBD1
CDR3 protein: CASRRQGNQYSNQPQHF
CDR3 DNA: TGTGCCAGCAGAAGACAGGGGAACCAATATAGCAATCAGCCCCAGCATTTT

clone size: NA
CDR3 length: 14
J gene: TRBJ1-3
V gene: TRBV19
D gene: NA
CDR3 protein: CASSSGSSGNTIYF
CDR3 DNA: TGTGCCAGTAGTTCTGGGAGCTCTGGAAACACCATATATTTT

clone size: NA
CDR3 length: 13
J gene: TRBJ1-1
V gene: TRBV5-4
D gene: TRBD1
CDR3 protein: CASSYRTGGSAFF
CDR3 DNA: TGTGCCAGCAGCTACCGGACAGGGGGATCGGCTTTCTTT

clone size: NA
CDR3 length: 15
J gene: TRBJ1-1
V gene: TRBV18
D gene: NA
CDR3 protein: CASSREQGRNTEAFF
CDR3 DNA: TGTGCCAGCTCACGAGAACAGGGAAGGAACACTGAAGCTTTCTTT

clone size: NA
CDR3 length: 12
J gene: TRBJ1-1
V gene: TRBV30
D gene: NA
CDR3 protein: CAWSQGRGRAFF
CDR3 DNA: TGTGCCTGGAGTCAGGGTAGGGGGAGAGCTTTCTTT

clone size: NA
CDR3 length: 14
J gene: TRBJ2-1
V gene: TRBV20-1
D gene: TRBD2
CDR3 protein: CSASSSGGTNEQFF
CDR3 DNA: TGCAGTGCTAGTTCAAGCGGGGGGACTAATGAGCAGTTCTTC

clone size: few
CDR3 length: 14
J gene: TRBJ1-4
V gene: TRBV5-1
D gene: NA
CDR3 protein: CASSLAGTNEKLFF
CDR3 DNA: TGCGCCAGCAGCTTGGCAGGCACTAATGAAAAACTGTTTTTT

clone size: NA
CDR3 length: 13
J gene: TRBJ1-2
V gene: TRBV3-1/TRBV3-2
D gene: NA
CDR3 protein: CASTRGGAGGYTF
CDR3 DNA: TGTGCCAGCACCCGTGGGGGGGCGGGTGGCTACACCTTC

clone size: NA
CDR3 length: 14
J gene: TRBJ1-1
V gene: TRBV5-1
D gene: NA
CDR3 protein: CASSPTAGNTEAFF
CDR3 DNA: TGCGCCAGCAGCCCGACCGCGGGGAACACTGAAGCTTTCTTT

clone size: NA
CDR3 length: 19
J gene: TRBJ2-5
V gene: TRBV3-1/TRBV3-2
D gene: TRBD2
CDR3 protein: CASSQDLLTSGGAAKTQYF
CDR3 DNA: TGTGCCAGCAGCCAAGATCTGTTGACTAGCGGGGGGGCCGCGAAGACCCAGTACTTC

clone size: NA
CDR3 length: 13
J gene: TRBJ1-1
V gene: TRBV10-3
D gene: TRBD1
CDR3 protein: CAIRGQANTEAFF
CDR3 DNA: TGTGCCATCAGGGGACAGGCAAACACTGAAGCTTTCTTT

clone size: NA
CDR3 length: 17
J gene: TRBJ1-6
V gene: TRBV4-1
D gene: NA
CDR3 protein: CASSHPPGRIFGSPLHF
CDR3 DNA: TGCGCCAGCAGCCATCCCCCGGGGAGGATCTTTGGTTCACCCCTCCACTTT

clone size: NA
CDR3 length: 15
J gene: TRBJ2-1
V gene: TRBV6-6
D gene: TRBD1
CDR3 protein: CASTYRGVFVNEQFF
CDR3 DNA: TGTGCCAGCACCTACAGGGGGGTCTTTGTAAATGAGCAGTTCTTC

clone size: NA
CDR3 length: 14
J gene: TRBJ1-2
V gene: TRBV5-1
D gene: NA
CDR3 protein: CASSLGPGITGYTF
CDR3 DNA: TGCGCCAGCAGCTTGGGTCCGGGGATTACCGGCTACACCTTC

clone size: NA
CDR3 length: 16
J gene: TRBJ2-2
V gene: TRBV5-1
D gene: TRBD1
CDR3 protein: CASSRQGEANTGELFF
CDR3 DNA: TGCGCCAGCAGCCGACAGGGGGAGGCGAACACCGGGGAGCTGTTTTTT

clone size: few
CDR3 length: 18
J gene: TRBJ2-2
V gene: TRBV5-4
D gene: TRBD2
CDR3 protein: CASSWGLAGGPGTGELFF
CDR3 DNA: TGTGCCAGCAGCTGGGGACTAGCGGGGGGGCCGGGCACCGGGGAGCTGTTTTTT

clone size: NA
CDR3 length: 15
J gene: TRBJ2-7
V gene: TRBV7-2
D gene: TRBD2
CDR3 protein: CASSFSGGSSYEQYF
CDR3 DNA: TGTGCCAGCAGTTTTAGCGGGGGGAGCTCCTACGAGCAGTACTTC

clone size: once
CDR3 length: 14
J gene: TRBJ1-1
V gene: TRBV24-1
D gene: NA
CDR3 protein: CATSDLISESGAFF
CDR3 DNA: TGTGCCACCAGTGATTTAATTTCAGAGTCAGGAGCTTTCTTT

clone size: NA
CDR3 length: 14
J gene: TRBJ2-1
V gene: TRBV15
D gene: TRBD1
CDR3 protein: CATSRDYQGDEQFF
CDR3 DNA: TGTGCCACCAGCAGAGATTATCAGGGGGATGAGCAGTTCTTC